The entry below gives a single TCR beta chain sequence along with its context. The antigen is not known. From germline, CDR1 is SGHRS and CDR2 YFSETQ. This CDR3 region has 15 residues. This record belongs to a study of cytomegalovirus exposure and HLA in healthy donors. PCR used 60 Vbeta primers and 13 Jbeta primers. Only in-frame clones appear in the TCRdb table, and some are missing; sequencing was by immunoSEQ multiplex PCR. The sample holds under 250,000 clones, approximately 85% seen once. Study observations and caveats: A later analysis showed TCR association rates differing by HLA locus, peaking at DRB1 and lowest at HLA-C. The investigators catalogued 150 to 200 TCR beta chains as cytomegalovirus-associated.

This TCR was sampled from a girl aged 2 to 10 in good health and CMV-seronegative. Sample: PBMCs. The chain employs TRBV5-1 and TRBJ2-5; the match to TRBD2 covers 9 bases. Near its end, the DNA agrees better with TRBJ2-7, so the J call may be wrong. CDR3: CASRPRTSVYYEQYF. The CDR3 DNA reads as TGCGCCAGCAGACCCCGGACTAGCGTTTATTACGAGCAGTACTTC.